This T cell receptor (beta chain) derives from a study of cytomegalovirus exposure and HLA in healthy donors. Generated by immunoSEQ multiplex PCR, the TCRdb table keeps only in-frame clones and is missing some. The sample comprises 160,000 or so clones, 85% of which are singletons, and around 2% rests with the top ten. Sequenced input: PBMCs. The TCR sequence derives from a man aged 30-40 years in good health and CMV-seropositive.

CDR3 bases: TGTGCCAGCAGTTTTGGCAGGGAGAACACCGGGGAGCTGTTTTTT. This codes for CASSFGRENTGELFF. The rearrangement joins TRBV27 to TRBJ2-2; TRBD1 might be the D (5 bases). Germline CDR1 is MNHEY and CDR2 is SMNVEV (reference sequence). The V gene lost 3 bases and the J gene lost 1 base, with 9 bases spanning the gap. The CDR3 totals 15 residues.